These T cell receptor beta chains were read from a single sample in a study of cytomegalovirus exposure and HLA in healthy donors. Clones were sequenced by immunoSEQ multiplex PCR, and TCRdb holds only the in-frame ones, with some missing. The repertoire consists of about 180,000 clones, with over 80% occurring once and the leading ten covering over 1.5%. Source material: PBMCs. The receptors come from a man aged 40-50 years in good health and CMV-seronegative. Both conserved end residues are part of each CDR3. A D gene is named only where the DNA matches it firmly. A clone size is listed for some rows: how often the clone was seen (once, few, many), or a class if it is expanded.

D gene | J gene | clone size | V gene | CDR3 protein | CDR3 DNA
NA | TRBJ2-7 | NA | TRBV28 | CASSLRRGYGYEQYF | TGTGCCAGCAGTTTACGACGGGGGTACGGCTACGAGCAGTACTTC
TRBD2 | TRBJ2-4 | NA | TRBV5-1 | CASSRGTSQAKNIQYF | TGCGCCAGCAGCCGGGGGACTAGCCAAGCCAAAAACATTCAGTACTTC
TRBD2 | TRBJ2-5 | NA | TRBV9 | CASSVAGGGVRETQYF | TGTGCCAGCAGCGTAGCGGGAGGGGGGGTTCGAGAGACCCAGTACTTC
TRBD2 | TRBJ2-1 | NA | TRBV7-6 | CASTGLAGGVHNEQFF | TGTGCCAGCACTGGACTAGCGGGAGGAGTCCACAATGAGCAGTTCTTC
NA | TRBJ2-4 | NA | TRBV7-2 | CASSLDRYLQYF | TGTGCCAGCAGCTTAGACAGGTACCTTCAGTACTTC
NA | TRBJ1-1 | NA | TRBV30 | CAWNEASTEAFF | TGTGCCTGGAACGAAGCGTCCACTGAAGCTTTCTTT
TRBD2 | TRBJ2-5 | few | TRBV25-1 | CAVFQGGSRETQYF | TGTGCCGTTTTCCAAGGCGGGAGTAGGGAGACCCAGTACTTC
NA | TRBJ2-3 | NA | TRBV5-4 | CASSHRASTDTQYF | TGTGCCAGCAGTCACAGGGCAAGCACAGATACGCAGTATTTT
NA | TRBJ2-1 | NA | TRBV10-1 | CASSADKAEQFF | TGCGCCAGCAGTGCCGACAAGGCTGAGCAGTTCTTC
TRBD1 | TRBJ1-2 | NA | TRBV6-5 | CASSLRTGTVGYTF | TGTGCCAGCAGTTTACGGACAGGGACAGTGGGCTACACCTTC
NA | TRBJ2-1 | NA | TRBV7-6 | CASSLAVGAHEQFF | TGTGCCAGCAGCTTAGCGGTTGGGGCACATGAGCAGTTCTTC
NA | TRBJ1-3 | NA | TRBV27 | CASSLLRLSSGNTIYF | TGTGCCAGCAGTTTGCTGCGACTCAGCTCTGGAAACACCATATATTTT
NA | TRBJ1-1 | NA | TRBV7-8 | CASSLGQPNTEAFF | TGTGCCAGCAGCTTAGGACAGCCGAACACTGAAGCTTTCTTT
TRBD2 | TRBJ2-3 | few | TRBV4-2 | CASSQVQRGEDTQYF | TGTGCCAGCAGCCAAGTCCAGCGGGGGGAAGATACGCAGTATTTT
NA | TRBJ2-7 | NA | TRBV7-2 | CASSLVLHEQYF | TGTGCCAGCAGCTTAGTACTTCACGAGCAGTACTTC
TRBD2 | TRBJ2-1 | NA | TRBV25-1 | CASSPGGRTHNEQFF | TGTGCCAGCAGTCCCGGCGGGAGGACCCACAATGAGCAGTTCTTC
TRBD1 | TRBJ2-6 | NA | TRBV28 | CASSLGPDRGLRAGANVLTF | TGTGCCAGCAGTTTAGGGCCTGACAGGGGTCTTAGAGCTGGGGCCAACGTCCTGACTTTC
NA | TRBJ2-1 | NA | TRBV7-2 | CASSLMAGDEQFF | TGTGCCAGCAGCTTAATGGCAGGGGATGAGCAGTTCTTC
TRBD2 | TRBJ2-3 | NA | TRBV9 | CASSVGTSGVTDTQYF | TGTGCCAGCAGCGTAGGGACTAGCGGGGTCACAGATACGCAGTATTTT
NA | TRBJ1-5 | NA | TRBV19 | CASTPFQGKVNQPQHF | TGTGCCAGTACGCCCTTCCAGGGGAAGGTCAATCAGCCCCAGCATTTT
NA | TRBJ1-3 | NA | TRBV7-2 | CASSPGGAHTIYF | TGTGCCAGCAGCCCCGGGGGGGCTCACACCATATATTTT
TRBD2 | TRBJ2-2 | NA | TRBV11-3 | CASSLGTSWNTGELFF | TGTGCCAGCAGCTTAGGGACTAGCTGGAACACCGGGGAGCTGTTTTTT
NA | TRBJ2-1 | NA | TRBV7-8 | CASSPRSGSYNEQFF | TGTGCCAGCAGCCCCCGATCGGGCTCCTACAATGAGCAGTTCTTC
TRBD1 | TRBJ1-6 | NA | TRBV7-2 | CASSLVGGQGSSYNSPLHF | TGTGCCAGCAGCTTAGTGGGGGGACAGGGAAGCTCCTATAATTCACCCCTCCACTTT
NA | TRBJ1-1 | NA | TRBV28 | CASSSHGGWSLNTEAFF | TGTGCCAGCAGTTCTCATGGAGGGTGGAGTTTGAACACTGAAGCTTTCTTT
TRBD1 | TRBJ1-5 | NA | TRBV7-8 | CASSLGVWTGSAYQPQHF | TGTGCCAGCAGCTTAGGGGTTTGGACAGGGTCGGCCTATCAGCCCCAGCATTTT
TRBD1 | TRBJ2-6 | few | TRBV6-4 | CASSQQGAGANVLTF | TGTGCCAGCAGTCAGCAGGGGGCTGGGGCCAACGTCCTGACTTTC
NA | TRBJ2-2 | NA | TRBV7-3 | CASVTDTGELFF | TGTGCCAGCGTCACTGATACCGGGGAGCTGTTTTTT
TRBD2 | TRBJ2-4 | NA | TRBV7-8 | CASSLVGLGKNIQYF | TGTGCCAGCAGCTTAGTGGGACTAGGAAAAAACATTCAGTACTTC
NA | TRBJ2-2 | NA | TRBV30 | CAWSSGLTGELFF | TGTGCCTGGAGTTCGGGACTCACCGGGGAGCTGTTTTTT
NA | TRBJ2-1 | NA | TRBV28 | CASKIAGATNEQFF | TGTGCCAGCAAAATTGCAGGGGCAACGAATGAGCAGTTCTTC
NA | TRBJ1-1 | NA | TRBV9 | CASSAPQGGGTEAFF | TGTGCCAGCAGCGCCCCTCAGGGAGGGGGAACTGAAGCTTTCTTT
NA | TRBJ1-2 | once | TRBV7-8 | CASSLHRDIYGYTF | TGTGCCAGCAGCCTGCACAGGGACATCTATGGCTACACCTTC
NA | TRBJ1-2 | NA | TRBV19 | CASKISPERGGYTF | TGTGCCAGTAAGATTTCTCCAGAAAGGGGCGGCTACACCTTC
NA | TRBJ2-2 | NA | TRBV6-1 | CAGAGQTGELFF | TGTGCCGGGGCCGGTCAGACCGGGGAGCTGTTTTTT
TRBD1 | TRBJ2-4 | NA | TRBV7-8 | CASSLLQGNIQYF | TGTGCCAGCAGCTTACTACAGGGGAACATTCAGTACTTC
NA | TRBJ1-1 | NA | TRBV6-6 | CASSYLTAGRNTEAFF | TGTGCCAGCAGTTATTTAACGGCAGGGCGGAACACTGAAGCTTTCTTT
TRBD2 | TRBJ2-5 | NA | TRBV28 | CASSPPAGVWETQYF | TGTGCCAGCAGCCCCCCAGCGGGGGTCTGGGAGACCCAGTACTTC
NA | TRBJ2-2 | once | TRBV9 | CASSVARLGNTGELFF | TGTGCCAGCAGCGTAGCGAGACTAGGCAACACCGGGGAGCTGTTTTTT
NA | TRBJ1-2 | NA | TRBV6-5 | CASSYEGSGYGYTF | TGTGCCAGCAGTTACGAGGGTTCGGGCTATGGCTACACCTTC
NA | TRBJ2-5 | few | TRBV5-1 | CASSVTAYQETQYF | TGCGCCAGCAGCGTGACAGCGTACCAAGAGACCCAGTACTTC
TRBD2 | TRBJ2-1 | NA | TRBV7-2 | CASSFQGALAGGSYNEQFF | TGTGCCAGCAGCTTTCAAGGGGCTCTAGCGGGCGGCTCCTACAATGAGCAGTTCTTC
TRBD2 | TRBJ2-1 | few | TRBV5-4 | CASSPSSGRAVEQFF | TGTGCCAGCAGCCCCTCTAGCGGGAGAGCTGTTGAGCAGTTCTTC
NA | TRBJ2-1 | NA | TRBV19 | CASSPNDLRGQFF | TGTGCCAGTAGTCCAAACGATTTACGGGGGCAGTTCTTC
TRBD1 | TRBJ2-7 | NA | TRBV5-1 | CASRTGNEQYF | TGCGCCAGCAGGACAGGGAACGAGCAGTACTTC
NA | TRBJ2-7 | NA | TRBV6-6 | CASSKGGAHSYEQYF | TGTGCCAGCAGTAAGGGTGGGGCCCACTCCTACGAGCAGTACTTC
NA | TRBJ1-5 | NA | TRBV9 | CASSVGQNSNQPQHF | TGTGCCAGCAGCGTAGGTCAGAATAGCAATCAGCCCCAGCATTTT
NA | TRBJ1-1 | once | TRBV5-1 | CASSFDSTSAEAFF | TGCGCCAGCAGCTTCGACAGCACCAGTGCTGAAGCTTTCTTT